The 25 T cell receptor beta chains given below trace back to one sample, sequenced in a study of shared clonotypes between healthy human individuals. The table came from immunoSEQ multiplex PCR; TCRdb's copy has only in-frame clones and leaves some out. The data contain a few million clones, 90% to 95% of them singletons. The sequenced sample was naive CD4+ T cells sorted from blood. Subset in this sample: CD45RA+ positively selected. The origin of the receptors is a man between 18 and 35 years old in good health.

The sample holds a few counts of this clone. The chain joins TRBV6-1 to TRBJ1-1; possible D gene TRBD1, 5 bases. From germline, CDR1 is MNHNS and CDR2 SASEGT. CDR3 length: 11 amino acids. Deletions cut 7 bases from V and 4 bases from J, with 7 bases between. The CDR3 nucleotides read TGTGCCAGCACGGGGGGCACTGAAGCTTTCTTT. Translated, it gives CASTGGTEAFF.

This clone was counted a single time. The chain links TRBV19 to TRBJ1-4, with TRBD1 matching over 12 bases. The trim removed 3 bases at V and 8 bases at J, leaving 13 bases unmatched. Looked up from germline, CDR1 is LNHDA and CDR2 is SQIVND (reference sequence). The CDR3 is made up of 18 amino acids. The CDR3 sequence is CASSIRGNTGTGGEKLFF. The CDR3 DNA sequence: TGTGCCAGTAGTATTCGGGGTAATACCGGGACAGGGGGCGAAAAACTGTTTTTT.

This clone was seen only once. The identical CDR3 is also encoded by other nucleotide sequences in the sample. This chain uses TRBV7-2 with TRBJ2-2, with D possibly TRBD1 on 5 matching bases. The germline CDR1 and CDR2 sequences are SGHTA and FQGNSA. Trimming stripped 1 base from V and 1 base from J, with 7 bases between. CDR3 length: 15 amino acids. The CDR3 DNA follows: TGTGCCAGCAGCTTAGGAGACAGGAACACCGGGGAGCTGTTTTTT. It specifies CASSLGDRNTGELFF.

The chain carries TRBV7-2 and TRBJ1-3, with D possibly being TRBD1 (6 bases). Germline-derived CDR1 and CDR2 are SGHTA and FQGNSA. The CDR3 runs to 15 residues. V was clipped by 5 bases and J by 4 bases, with 15 bases between them. The CDR3 DNA sequence: TGTGCCAGCAGCCTGCAGCGGGGGCACGGAAACACCATATATTTT. Amino acids: CASSLQRGHGNTIYF.

This rearrangement joins TRBV7-8 to TRBJ2-6; the D gene is possibly TRBD1 (6 bases). V dropped 1 base and J dropped 0 bases, with 16 bases sitting between them. Per the germline V gene, CDR1 is SGHVS and CDR2 is FQNEAQ. The CDR3 runs to 19 residues. The CDR3, as DNA: TGTGCCAGCAGCTTAGTCGTAGGACAGTTTAGCTCTGGGGCCAACGTCCTGACTTTC. This translates into CASSLVVGQFSSGANVLTF.

As for this clone: Other nucleotide sequences in the sample specify the same CDR3. This chain's CDR3 is CASSPTSGPYEQYF. The CDR3 nucleotides are TGTGCCAGCAGTCCTACTAGCGGCCCCTACGAGCAGTACTTC. The V call is TRBV6-1, the J call TRBJ2-7; 8 bases line up with TRBD2. Trimming took 5 bases from V and 2 from J; bases not matched to a gene: 5. This CDR3 has 14 amino acids. The germline gives CDR1 MNHNS, CDR2 SASEGT.

DNA of the CDR3: TGTGCCAGCAGTTTATCGGGGGGCTCTGGGGCCAACGTCCTGACTTTC. This translates into CASSLSGGSGANVLTF. V usage is TRBV27 and J usage is TRBJ2-6, with D maybe TRBD2 (6 bases). V lost 0 bases and J lost 0, with 6 bases in between. This CDR3 spans 16 amino acids. From germline, CDR1 is MNHEY and CDR2 SMNVEV (reference sequence).

The V gene is TRBV19, the J gene TRBJ2-3, with 7 nucleotides matching TRBD1. Trimming cost V 5 bases and J 9 bases; bases outside gene matches: 5. The CDR3 totals 12 residues. Germline CDR1 LNHDA, CDR2 SQIVND (reference sequence). CDR3 sequence reads: CASSAQGQTQYF. CDR3 nucleotide sequence: TGTGCCAGTAGTGCACAGGGACAGACGCAGTATTTT.

This clone was found once. The same CDR3 can be traced to other DNA sequences in this sample. V gene TRBV30 combines with J gene TRBJ1-2; TRBD1 matches 7 bases. This CDR3 is built from 14 residues. Germline values: CDR1 GTSNPN, CDR2 SVGIG (reference sequence). Trimming removed 2 bases from V and 0 bases from J; junction bases left unmatched: 3. The CDR3 DNA reads as TGTGCCTGGAGTCGGGACAGAGCTAACTATGGCTACACCTTC. It codes for CAWSRDRANYGYTF.

The chain is built from TRBV28 and TRBJ2-7, with 9 bases matching TRBD1. The length of the CDR3 is 12 residues. Germline V gene lookup returns CDR1 MDHEN and CDR2 SYDVKM. The V and J ends lost 7 bases and 5 bases, in that order; junction bases with no gene match: 3. CDR3 loop: CASTRTGDEQYF. The DNA of the CDR3 is TGTGCCAGCACGCGGACAGGGGACGAGCAGTACTTC.

DNA of the CDR3: TGTGCCTCGACCCGGGGACGAACGAACACTGAAGCTTTCTTT. Translating it yields CASTRGRTNTEAFF. V usage is TRBV10-3 and J usage is TRBJ1-1; possible D gene TRBD1, 5 bases. V lost 11 bases and J 1 base, leaving 17 bases between the germline ends. CDR3 length: 14 amino acids. CDR1 is ENHRY, CDR2 SYGVKD, per germline.

In DNA, the CDR3 is TGTGCCAGCAGTGAAGCATATCTCTCTGGAAACACCATATATTTT. Encoded protein: CASSEAYLSGNTIYF. The rearrangement joins TRBV2 to TRBJ1-3; D call uncertain. The CDR3 is 15 residues long. Germline loops: CDR1 SNHLY, CDR2 FYNNEI. V shed 0 bases and J shed 0 bases, with 6 bases lying between them.

The gene calls are TRBV9 and TRBJ1-1; D unclear. V was pared by 4 bases and J by 1 base, with 11 bases between. CDR3 length: 14 amino acids. CDR1 is SGDLS and CDR2 is YYNGEE in the germline V gene. This CDR3 reads CASSLMDGNTEAFF. The CDR3, as DNA: TGTGCCAGCAGCCTCATGGACGGGAACACTGAAGCTTTCTTT.

Regarding this clone: At one end the junction does not follow the germline gene, possibly because of a read error. The chain couples TRBV25-1 to TRBJ1-1, with a tentative D call TRBD1 (5 bases). This CDR3 has 12 amino acids. Germline CDR1 and CDR2: MGHDK and SYGVNS. In DNA, the CDR3 is TGTGCCAGCAGGGGGTTAAGGGACGTCCTGTGCTTT. Translation: CASRGLRDVLCF.

The chain combines TRBV18 with TRBJ2-2; D not certain. CDR1 is KGHSH and CDR2 is LQKENI in the germline V gene. The CDR3 runs 13 residues. V lost 3 bases, J lost 7 bases, and 9 bases lay in between. The CDR3 nucleotides read TGTGCCAGCTCACCTATCGGTGGCGGGGAGCTGTTTTTT. Amino acid sequence: CASSPIGGGELFF.

This chain links TRBV27 with TRBJ1-6; TRBD1 agrees at 10 bases. The CDR3 extends over 14 amino acids. CDR1 MNHEY and CDR2 SMNVEV come from the germline V gene (reference sequence). Unmatched junction bases numbered 5, after V lost 6 bases and J lost 9 bases. This chain's CDR3 is CASSQRQGASPLHF. CDR3 coding DNA: TGTGCCAGCAGCCAGAGACAGGGGGCTTCACCCCTCCACTTT.

V gene TRBV5-1 combines with J gene TRBJ2-7; a weak D match, TRBD1 (6 bases). Trimming pared 5 bases from V and 2 bases from J, leaving 8 bases between. Germline values: CDR1 SGHRS, CDR2 YFSETQ. The CDR3 extends over 12 amino acids. The CDR3: CASRGAAYEQYF. CDR3 nucleotide sequence: TGCGCCAGCAGGGGGGCTGCCTACGAGCAGTACTTC.

V and J are TRBV30 and TRBJ2-2; tentatively, D is TRBD1 or TRBD2 (5 bases each). Trimming took off 1 base at V and 1 base at J, with 13 bases between the two ends. This CDR3 is 16 amino acids long. From germline, CDR1 is GTSNPN and CDR2 SVGIG (reference sequence). This chain's CDR3 is CAWSGLGARNTGELFF. The CDR3 DNA follows: TGTGCCTGGAGTGGCCTCGGGGCCAGGAACACCGGGGAGCTGTTTTTT.

The J gene is TRBJ1-1, the V gene TRBV10-3; TRBD1 aligns across 7 bases. V was pared by 11 bases and J by 1 base, with 4 bases of the junction left unmatched. The CDR3 sequence is 12 residues long. CDR1 and CDR2 (germline): ENHRY, SYGVKD. The chain's CDR3 is CASQGQNTEAFF. Written as DNA, the CDR3 is TGTGCCTCACAGGGGCAGAACACTGAAGCTTTCTTT.

The chain has TRBV6-1 and TRBJ1-6; D remains unclear. The germline V gene encodes CDR1 MNHNS and CDR2 SASEGT. V lost 5 bases, J lost 10 bases, and 18 bases lay in between. The CDR3 runs to 15 residues. The CDR3 sequence: CASSPVEVLYSPLHF. Here the CDR3 DNA reads TGTGCCAGCAGTCCTGTCGAAGTTTTGTACTCACCCCTCCACTTT.

The chain uses TRBV29-1 and TRBJ2-3; 9 positions agree with TRBD1. Trimming cost V 7 bases and J 2 bases; bases outside gene matches: 7. The CDR3 has 14 residues. CDR1 is SQVTM, CDR2 ANQGSEA, per germline. CDR3 loop: CSAGGTGTTDTQYF. CDR3 sequence (DNA): TGCAGCGCCGGGGGGACAGGGACCACAGATACGCAGTATTTT.

The V call is TRBV18, the J call TRBJ1-3; TRBD1 matches 7 bases. V gave up 4 bases and J gave up 2 bases; unmatched junction bases: 5. This CDR3 comprises 15 residues. Germline V CDR1 and CDR2: KGHSH, LQKENI. The CDR3 region is CASSQGASTGNTIYF. As DNA, the CDR3 is TGTGCCAGCTCACAGGGGGCTTCTACTGGAAACACCATATATTTT.

This chain joins TRBV19 and TRBJ2-1; TRBD1 matches at 7 bases. J gave up 4 bases and V 5 bases, and 11 bases lay outside the gene matches. This CDR3 comprises 16 residues. Per germline, CDR1 LNHDA and CDR2 SQIVND (reference sequence). The CDR3 loop reads CASSPIQGRGYNEQFF. The CDR3 DNA is TGTGCCAGTAGTCCAATACAGGGGAGAGGGTACAATGAGCAGTTCTTC.

The chain uses TRBV14 and TRBJ2-5, with D uncertain. V lost 0 bases to trimming and J lost 7 bases, with 6 bases between them. The CDR3 is 12 amino acids. The germline V gene has CDR1 SGHDN and CDR2 FVKESK. CDR3 nucleotide sequence: TGTGCCAGCAGCCAAGATTGGGGGACCCAGTACTTC. It is translated as CASSQDWGTQYF.

The gene calls are TRBV4-1 and TRBJ2-5; TRBD2 agrees at 7 bases. The germline CDR1 and CDR2 sequences are MGHRA and YSYEKL. The CDR3 contains 13 residues. The V gene end was trimmed by 6 bases and the J gene end by 3 bases; junction bases not matched to a gene: 4. CDR3 region: CASSQREKETQYF. Here the CDR3 DNA reads TGCGCCAGCAGTCAGCGGGAAAAAGAGACCCAGTACTTC.